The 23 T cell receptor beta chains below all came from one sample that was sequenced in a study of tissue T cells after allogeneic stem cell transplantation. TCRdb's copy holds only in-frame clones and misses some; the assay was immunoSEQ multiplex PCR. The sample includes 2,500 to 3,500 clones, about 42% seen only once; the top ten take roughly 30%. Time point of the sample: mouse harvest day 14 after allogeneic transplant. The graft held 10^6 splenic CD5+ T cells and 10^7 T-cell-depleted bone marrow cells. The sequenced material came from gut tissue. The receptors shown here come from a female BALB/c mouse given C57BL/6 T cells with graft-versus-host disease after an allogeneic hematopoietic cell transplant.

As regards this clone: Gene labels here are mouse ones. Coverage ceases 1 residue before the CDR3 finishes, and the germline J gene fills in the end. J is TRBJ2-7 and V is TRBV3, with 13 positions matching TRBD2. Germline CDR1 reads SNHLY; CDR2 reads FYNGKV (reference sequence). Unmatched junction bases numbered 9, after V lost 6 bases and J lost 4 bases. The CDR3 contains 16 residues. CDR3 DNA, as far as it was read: TGTGCCAGCAGTTACGGGACTGGGGGGGGTTCTTATGAACAGTAC. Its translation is CASSYGTGGGSYEQY. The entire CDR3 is CASSYGTGGGSYEQYF.

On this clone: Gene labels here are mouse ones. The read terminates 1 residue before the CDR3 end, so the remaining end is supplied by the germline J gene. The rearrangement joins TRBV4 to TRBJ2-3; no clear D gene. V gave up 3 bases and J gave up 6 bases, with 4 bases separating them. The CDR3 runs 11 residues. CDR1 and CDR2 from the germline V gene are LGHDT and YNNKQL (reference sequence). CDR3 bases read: TGTGCCAGCAGCTACCCCGAAACGCTGTAT. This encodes CASSYPETLY. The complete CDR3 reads CASSYPETLYF.

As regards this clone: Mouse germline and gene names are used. The CDR3 sequence: CASSETGGVTGTGQLYF. The CDR3 bases that were read are TGTGCCAGCAGTGAAACTGGGGGGGTCACGGGCACCGGGCAGCTCTAC. The V gene is TRBV13-1, the J gene TRBJ2-2, with TRBD2 matching 10 bases. Read data end 1 residue before the CDR3 end; the end is taken from the germline J gene. Germline V gene data show CDR1 as NSHNY and CDR2 as SYGAGN. J was trimmed by 4 bases and V by 2 bases; bases with no gene match: 8. The CDR3 runs 17 residues.

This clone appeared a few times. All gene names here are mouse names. The CDR3 bases that were read are TGTGCCAGCTCTCTCGGACAAAATTCTGGAAATACGCTCTAT. As protein: CASSLGQNSGNTLY. The whole CDR3 sequence is CASSLGQNSGNTLYF. This rearrangement joins TRBV12-1 to TRBJ1-3; D is possibly TRBD1 (5 bases). Sequencing ends 1 residue short of the CDR3 end; the germline J gene provides the rest. Germline CDR1 and CDR2: SGHSN and HYEKVE. The V end was cut by 0 bases, the J end by 0 bases, with 8 bases between. This CDR3 comprises 15 residues. The complete variable domain, with remaining parts taken from reference TRBV12-1 and TRBJ1-3, reads DSGVVQSPRHIIKEKGGRSVLTCIPISGHSNVVWYQQTLGKELKFLIQHYEKVERDKGFLPSRFSVQQFDDYHSEMNMSALELEDSAMYFCASSLGQNSGNTLYFGEGSRLIVV.

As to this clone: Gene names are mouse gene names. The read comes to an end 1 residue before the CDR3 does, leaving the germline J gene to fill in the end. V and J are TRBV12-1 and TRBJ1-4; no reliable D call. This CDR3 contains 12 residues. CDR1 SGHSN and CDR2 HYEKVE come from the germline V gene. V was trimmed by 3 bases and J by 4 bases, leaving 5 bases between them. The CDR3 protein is CASSSGNERLFF. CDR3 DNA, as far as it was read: TGTGCCAGCTCTTCAGGCAACGAAAGATTATTT.

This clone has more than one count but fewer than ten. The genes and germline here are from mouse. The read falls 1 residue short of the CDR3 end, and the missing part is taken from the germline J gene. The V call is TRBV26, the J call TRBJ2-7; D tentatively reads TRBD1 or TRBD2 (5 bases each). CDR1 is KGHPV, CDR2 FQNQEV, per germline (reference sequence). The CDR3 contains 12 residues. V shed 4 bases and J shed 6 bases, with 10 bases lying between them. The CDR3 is CASSPPGVEQYF. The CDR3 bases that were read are TGTGCCAGCAGTCCCCCGGGGGTTGAACAGTAC.

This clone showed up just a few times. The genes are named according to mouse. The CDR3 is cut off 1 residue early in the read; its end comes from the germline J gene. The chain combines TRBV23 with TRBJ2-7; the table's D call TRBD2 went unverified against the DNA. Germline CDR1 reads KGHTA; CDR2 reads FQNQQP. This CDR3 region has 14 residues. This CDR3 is CSSSWDWGSYEQYF. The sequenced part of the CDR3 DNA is TGCTCCAGCAGTTGGGACTGGGGTTCCTATGAACAGTAC.

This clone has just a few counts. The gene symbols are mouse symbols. The DNA read from the CDR3 is TGTGCCAGCTCCCCGGGTGCAGAAACGCTGTAT. Translation: CASSPGAETLY. The entire CDR3 protein reads CASSPGAETLYF. J is TRBJ2-3 and V is TRBV12-1, with D uncertain. The sequence runs out 1 residue before the end of the CDR3; the remainder is reconstructed from the germline J gene. Germline-derived CDR1 and CDR2 are SGHSN and HYEKVE. The CDR3 is made up of 12 amino acids. Deletions cut 4 bases from V and 1 base from J, with 5 bases between.

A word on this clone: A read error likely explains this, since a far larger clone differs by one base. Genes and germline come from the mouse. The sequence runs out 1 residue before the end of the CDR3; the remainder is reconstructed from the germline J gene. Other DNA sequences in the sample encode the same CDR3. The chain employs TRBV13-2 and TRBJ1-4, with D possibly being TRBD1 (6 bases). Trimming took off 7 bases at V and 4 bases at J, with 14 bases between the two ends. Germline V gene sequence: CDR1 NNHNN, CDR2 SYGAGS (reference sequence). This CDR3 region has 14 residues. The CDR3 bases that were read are TGTGCCAGCAGTTTACCAGGGGACAACGAAAGATTATTT. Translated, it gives CASSLPGDNERLF. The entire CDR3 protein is CASSLPGDNERLFF.

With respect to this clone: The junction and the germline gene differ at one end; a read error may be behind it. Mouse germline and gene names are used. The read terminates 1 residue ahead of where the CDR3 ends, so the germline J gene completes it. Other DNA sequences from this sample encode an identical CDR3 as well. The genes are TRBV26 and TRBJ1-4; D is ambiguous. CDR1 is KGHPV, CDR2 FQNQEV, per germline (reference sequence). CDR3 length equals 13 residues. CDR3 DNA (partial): TGTGCTAGCAGTCTCTTTTCCAACGAAAGATTATTT. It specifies CASSLFSNERLF. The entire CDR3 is CASSLFSNERLFF.

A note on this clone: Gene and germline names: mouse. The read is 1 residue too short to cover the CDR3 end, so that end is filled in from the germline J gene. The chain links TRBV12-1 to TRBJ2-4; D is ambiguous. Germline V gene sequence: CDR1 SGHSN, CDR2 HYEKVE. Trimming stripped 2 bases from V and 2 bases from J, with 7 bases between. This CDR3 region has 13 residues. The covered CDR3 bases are TGTGCCAGCTCTCCCGACATTCAAAACACCTTGTAC. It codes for CASSPDIQNTLY. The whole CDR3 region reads CASSPDIQNTLYF. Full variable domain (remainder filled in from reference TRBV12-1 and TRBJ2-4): DSGVVQSPRHIIKEKGGRSVLTCIPISGHSNVVWYQQTLGKELKFLIQHYEKVERDKGFLPSRFSVQQFDDYHSEMNMSALELEDSAMYFCASSPDIQNTLYFGAGTRLSVL.

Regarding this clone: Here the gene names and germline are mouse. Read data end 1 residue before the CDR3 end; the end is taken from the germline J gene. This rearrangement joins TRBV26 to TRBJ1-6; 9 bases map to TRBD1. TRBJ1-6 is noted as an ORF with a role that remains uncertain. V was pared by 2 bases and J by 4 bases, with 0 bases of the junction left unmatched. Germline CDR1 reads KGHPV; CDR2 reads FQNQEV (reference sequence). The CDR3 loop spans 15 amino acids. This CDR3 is CASSLGTGYNSPLYF. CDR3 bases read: TGTGCCAGCAGTCTGGGGACAGGGTATAATTCGCCCCTCTAC.

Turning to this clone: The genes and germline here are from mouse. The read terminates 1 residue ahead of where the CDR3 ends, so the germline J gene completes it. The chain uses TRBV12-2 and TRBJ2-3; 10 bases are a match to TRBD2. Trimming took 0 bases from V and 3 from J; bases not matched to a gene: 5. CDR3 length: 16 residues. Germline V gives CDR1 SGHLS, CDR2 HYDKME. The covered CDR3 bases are TGTGCCAGCTCTCTCTCTCTGGGGGGGCGAGCAGAAACGCTGTAT. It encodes CASSLSLGGRAETLY. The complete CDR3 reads CASSLSLGGRAETLYF.

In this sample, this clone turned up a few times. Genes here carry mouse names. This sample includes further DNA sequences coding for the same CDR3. The chain's CDR3 is CASSRQNSGNTLYF. CDR3 bases read: TGTGCCAGCAGTCGACAAAATTCTGGAAATACGCTCTAT. V usage is TRBV26 and J usage is TRBJ1-3, with D uncertain. The CDR3 end is not reached by the read, which stops 1 residue before it; the germline J gene fills it in. The CDR3 is made up of 14 amino acids. Trimming removed 4 bases at V and 0 bases at J, with 7 bases between. In germline, CDR1 is KGHPV, CDR2 FQNQEV (reference sequence).

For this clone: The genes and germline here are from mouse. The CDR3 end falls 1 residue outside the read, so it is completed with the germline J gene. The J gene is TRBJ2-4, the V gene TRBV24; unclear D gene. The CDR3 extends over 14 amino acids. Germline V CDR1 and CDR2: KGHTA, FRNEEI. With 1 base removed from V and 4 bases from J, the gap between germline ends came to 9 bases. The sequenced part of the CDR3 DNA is TGTGCCAGCAGTCTGTTCCAAGGGAAAAACACCTTGTAC. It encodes CASSLFQGKNTLY. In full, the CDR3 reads CASSLFQGKNTLYF.

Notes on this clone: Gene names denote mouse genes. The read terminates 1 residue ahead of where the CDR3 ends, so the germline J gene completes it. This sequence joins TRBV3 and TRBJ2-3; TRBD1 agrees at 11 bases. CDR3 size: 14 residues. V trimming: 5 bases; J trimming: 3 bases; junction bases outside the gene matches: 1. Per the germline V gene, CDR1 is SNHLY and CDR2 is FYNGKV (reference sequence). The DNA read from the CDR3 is TGTGCCAGCAGCGGGACAGGGGGAGCAGAAACGCTGTAT. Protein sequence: CASSGTGGAETLY. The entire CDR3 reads CASSGTGGAETLYF.

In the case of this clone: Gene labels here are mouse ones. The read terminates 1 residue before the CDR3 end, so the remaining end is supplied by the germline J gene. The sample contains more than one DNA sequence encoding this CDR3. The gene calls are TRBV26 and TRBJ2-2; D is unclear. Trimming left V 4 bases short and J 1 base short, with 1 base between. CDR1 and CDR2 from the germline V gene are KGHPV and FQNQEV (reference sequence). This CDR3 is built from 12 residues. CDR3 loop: CASSQNTGQLYF. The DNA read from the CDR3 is TGTGCCAGCAGTCAAAACACCGGGCAGCTCTAC.

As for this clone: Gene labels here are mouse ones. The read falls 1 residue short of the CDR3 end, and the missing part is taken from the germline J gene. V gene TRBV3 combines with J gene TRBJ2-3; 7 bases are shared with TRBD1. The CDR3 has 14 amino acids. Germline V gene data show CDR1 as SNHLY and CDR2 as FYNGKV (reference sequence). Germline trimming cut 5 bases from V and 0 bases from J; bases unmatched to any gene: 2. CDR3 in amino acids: CASSRDSSAETLYF. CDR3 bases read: TGTGCCAGCAGCCGGGACAGTAGTGCAGAAACGCTGTAT.

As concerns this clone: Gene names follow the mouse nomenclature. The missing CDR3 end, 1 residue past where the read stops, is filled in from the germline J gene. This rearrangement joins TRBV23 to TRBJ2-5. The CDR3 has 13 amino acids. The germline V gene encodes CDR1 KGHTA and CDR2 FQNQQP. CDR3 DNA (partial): TGCTCCAGCAGTTGGCATAACCAAGACACCCAGTAC. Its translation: CSSSWHNQDTQY. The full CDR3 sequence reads CSSSWHNQDTQYF.

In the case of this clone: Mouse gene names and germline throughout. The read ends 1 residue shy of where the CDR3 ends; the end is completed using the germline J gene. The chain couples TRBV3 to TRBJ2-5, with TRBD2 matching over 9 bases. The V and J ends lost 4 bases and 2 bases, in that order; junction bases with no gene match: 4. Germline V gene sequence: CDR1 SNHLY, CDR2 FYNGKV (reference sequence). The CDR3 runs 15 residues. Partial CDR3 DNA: TGTGCCAGCAGCTCCAACTGGGGGGTCCAAGACACCCAGTAC. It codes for CASSSNWGVQDTQY. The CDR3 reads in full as CASSSNWGVQDTQYF.

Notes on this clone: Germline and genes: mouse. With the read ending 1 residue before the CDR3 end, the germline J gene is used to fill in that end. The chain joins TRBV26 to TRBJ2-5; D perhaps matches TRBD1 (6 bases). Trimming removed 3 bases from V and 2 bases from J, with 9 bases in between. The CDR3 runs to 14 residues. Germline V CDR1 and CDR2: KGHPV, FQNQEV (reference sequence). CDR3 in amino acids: CASSLRDIQDTQYF. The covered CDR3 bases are TGTGCCAGCAGTCTACGGGACATCCAAGACACCCAGTAC.

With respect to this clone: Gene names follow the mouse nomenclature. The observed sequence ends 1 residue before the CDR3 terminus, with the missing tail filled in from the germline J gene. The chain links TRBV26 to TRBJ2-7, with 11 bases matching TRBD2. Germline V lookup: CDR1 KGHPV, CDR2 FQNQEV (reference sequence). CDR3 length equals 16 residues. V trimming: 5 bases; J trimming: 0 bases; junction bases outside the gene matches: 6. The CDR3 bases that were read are TGTGCCAGCAGTACGGACTGGGGGGACCTCTCCTATGAACAGTAC. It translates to CASSTDWGDLSYEQY. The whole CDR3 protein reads CASSTDWGDLSYEQYF.

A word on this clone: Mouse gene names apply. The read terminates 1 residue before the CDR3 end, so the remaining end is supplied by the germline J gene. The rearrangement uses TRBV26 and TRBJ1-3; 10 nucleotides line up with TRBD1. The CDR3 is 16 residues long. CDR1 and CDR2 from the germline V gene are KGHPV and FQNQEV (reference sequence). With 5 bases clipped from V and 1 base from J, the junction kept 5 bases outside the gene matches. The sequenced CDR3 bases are TGTGCCAGCAGTGCCGGGACAGGGGCCTCTGGAAATACGCTCTAT. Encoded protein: CASSAGTGASGNTLY. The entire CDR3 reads CASSAGTGASGNTLYF.